This T cell receptor (beta chain) was captured by sequencing in a study of CD8 T cells in Susac syndrome. Study-wide background: Patients with Susac syndrome were, at the time of blood collection, therapy-naive, maintained on corticosteroids, or maintained on intravenous immunoglobulin alone.

With random hexamers, 0.5 to 1 ug RNA was reverse transcribed. By means of immunoSEQ multiplex PCR, TCR beta CDR3 spanning 54 Vbeta and 13 Jbeta underwent amplification. MiXCR, run by TCRdb on the immunoSEQ multiplex PCR reads, gives a single entry per CDR3 protein. Among around 200,000 distinct CDR3 sequences, almost 96% were seen once, and the ten largest hold 0.098%. This CDR3 has 14 amino acids. The V end was cut by 4 bases, the J end by 0 bases, with 6 bases between. The V gene is TRBV12-3 or TRBV12-4, the J gene TRBJ2-2; D is perhaps TRBD1 or TRBD2 (5 bases each). The receptor's source is a human donor with Susac syndrome. Source material: CD4+ T cells from PBMCs. The CDR3 region is CASSWDPNTGELFF. CDR3 coding DNA: TGTGCCAGCAGTTGGGACCCGAACACCGGGGAGCTGTTTTTT.